These 28 T cell receptor beta chains originate from one sample sequenced in a study of T cells in Graves' hyperthyroidism and ophthalmopathy. Amplification of TCR beta CDR3 regions used RNA as the template. A set of HTBI primers served as the primers for a first-round RT-PCR of the TCR CDR3. Each CDR3 protein gets one entry after TCRdb re-called the multiplex PCR reads with MiXCR. The repertoire holds approximately 600,000 distinct CDR3 sequences, over 12% seen once, with approximately 6.4% in the top ten. Sequencing input: blood. These receptors originate from a woman under 30 with Graves' ophthalmopathy.

Concerning this clonotype itself: This may come from a read error, since a much larger clone is one base off. The V gene is TRBV18, the J gene TRBJ1-1, with 8 positions matching TRBD1. From germline, CDR1 is KGHSH and CDR2 LQKENI. The CDR3 has 13 amino acids. The CDR3 region has the DNA TGTGCCAGCCCACCATTGGCCGACAGGGGAGCTTTCTTT. The encoded protein is CASPPLADRGAFF.

V gene TRBV19 combines with J gene TRBJ1-2; D call uncertain. The CDR3 has 15 amino acids. Germline V gene sequence: CDR1 LNHDA, CDR2 SQIVND (reference sequence). V lost 4 bases to trimming and J lost 4 bases, with 16 bases between them. The CDR3 DNA follows: TGTGCCAGTAGTACCGAATCGGACGGCCCCTATGGCTACACCTTC. Protein product: CASSTESDGPYGYTF.

The chain has TRBV14 and TRBJ2-7, with D hard to call. The ends were cut back, 5 bases at V and 2 bases at J, with 10 bases in the middle. The CDR3 loop spans 13 amino acids. Germline V CDR1 and CDR2: SGHDN, FVKESK. CDR3 in amino acids: CASSAQVAYEQYF. Here the CDR3 DNA reads TGTGCCAGCAGCGCCCAGGTAGCCTACGAGCAGTACTTC.

This clonotype was observed a handful of times. The chain joins TRBV20-1 to TRBJ2-2, with D hard to call. V was pared by 0 bases and J by 4 bases, with 9 bases between. This CDR3 has 14 residues. Germline V lookup: CDR1 DFQATT, CDR2 SNEGSKA (reference sequence). Here the CDR3 DNA reads TGCAGTGCTAGAGATCTAGGTAGCACCGGGGAGCTGTTTTTT. It translates to CSARDLGSTGELFF.

In its sample, this clonotype was seen many times. The rearrangement links TRBV12-3 or TRBV12-4 to TRBJ2-2; tentatively, D is TRBD1 (5 bases). With 5 bases removed from V and 1 base from J, the gap between germline ends came to 14 bases. The CDR3 extends over 16 amino acids. The CDR3 DNA reads as TGTGCCAGCAGTAGAACCATCGGACAGAACACCGGGGAGCTGTTTTTT. Protein sequence: CASSRTIGQNTGELFF.

This clonotype was picked up a small number of times. The junction departs from the called germline gene at one end, perhaps through a read error. The chain is built from TRBV15 and TRBJ2-2, with D possibly being TRBD2 (6 bases). Germline lookup yields CDR1 LNHNV and CDR2 YYDKDF (reference sequence). The CDR3 length is 17 residues. The CDR3 protein is CATSRERASVLTGELFF. Written as DNA, the CDR3 is TGTGCCACCAGCCGAGAACGGGCTAGCGTCCTTACCGGGGAGCTGTTTTTT. Complete variable domain (other parts from reference TRBV15 and TRBJ2-2): DAMVIQNPRYQVTQFGKPVTLSCSQTLNHNVMYWYQQKSSQAPKLLFHYYDKDFNNEADTPDNFQSRRPNTSFCFLDIRSPGLGDTAMYLCATSRERASVLTGELFFGEGSRLTVL.

The chain is built from TRBV19 and TRBJ1-1; D is ambiguous. The CDR3 covers 14 residues. Germline V CDR1 and CDR2: LNHDA, SQIVND (reference sequence). Trimming removed 0 bases from V and 5 bases from J, with 10 bases in between. CDR3 in amino acids: CASSIDLRWTEAFF. The CDR3 bases are TGTGCCAGTAGTATAGATCTTCGGTGGACTGAAGCTTTCTTT.

This clonotype was counted ten times or more. V is TRBV9 and J is TRBJ2-7, with 7 bases that match TRBD1. The CDR3 is made up of 14 amino acids. Germline assignment: CDR1 SGDLS and CDR2 YYNGEE. The junction had 5 bases not matched to a gene; V was cut back by 3 bases and J by 2 bases. CDR3 region: CASSATGDTYEQYF. Written as DNA, the CDR3 is TGTGCCAGCAGCGCCACAGGGGACACCTACGAGCAGTACTTC.

This clonotype was counted a few times. The chain couples TRBV4-1 to TRBJ2-7; a weak D match, TRBD2 (6 bases). This CDR3 spans 17 amino acids. CDR1 and CDR2 (germline): MGHRA, YSYEKL. Trimming cost V 3 bases and J 2 bases, with 20 bases left between them. The CDR3 sequence: CASSQPMAPGATYEQYF. For the CDR3, the DNA is TGCGCCAGCAGCCAGCCGATGGCTCCGGGAGCTACCTACGAGCAGTACTTC.

This clonotype was recorded at least ten times. The chain couples TRBV30 to TRBJ2-7; D possibly corresponds to TRBD2 (5 bases). V was shortened by 3 bases and J by 3 bases, with 9 bases between the two germline ends. The CDR3 totals 12 residues. The V gene's germline CDR1 is GTSNPN and CDR2 SVGIG (reference sequence). Here the CDR3 DNA reads TGTGCCTGGAGCGCGGGCCGCTACGAGCAGTACTTC. It codes for CAWSAGRYEQYF.

This clonotype was counted ten times or more. The V gene is TRBV19, the J gene TRBJ1-3; TRBD1 aligns across 7 bases. Germline CDR1 reads LNHDA; CDR2 reads SQIVND (reference sequence). V dropped 4 bases and J dropped 4; count of bases not matched to a gene: 4. The CDR3 is 14 amino acids. CDR3 in amino acids: CASSTRDSGNTIYF. The DNA of the CDR3 is TGTGCCAGTAGTACCCGGGACAGCGGAAACACCATATATTTT.

This clonotype was seen ten or more times. V gene TRBV27 combines with J gene TRBJ2-3, with TRBD2 identical over 9 bases. V lost 4 bases, J lost 5 bases, and 4 bases stayed unmatched. CDR1 is MNHEY and CDR2 is SMNVEV in the germline V gene (reference sequence). The CDR3 runs 14 residues. The CDR3: CASSSTTSGDTQYF. CDR3 coding DNA: TGTGCCAGCAGTTCCACGACTAGCGGAGATACGCAGTATTTT.

This clonotype was seen only a few times. This rearrangement joins TRBV9 to TRBJ2-5; unclear D gene. The V gene's germline CDR1 is SGDLS and CDR2 YYNGEE. V shed 0 bases and J shed 3 bases, with 6 bases lying between them. The CDR3 runs 13 residues. The CDR3 loop reads CASSVGGKETQYF. CDR3 DNA: TGTGCCAGCAGCGTAGGGGGAAAAGAGACCCAGTACTTC.

This clonotype occurred a few times. The J gene is TRBJ2-1, the V gene TRBV9, with TRBD2 as a possible D gene (7 bases). The length of the CDR3 is 19 residues. Germline V lookup: CDR1 SGDLS, CDR2 YYNGEE. The V end was cut by 0 bases, the J end by 7 bases, with 26 bases between. The CDR3 loop is CASSVAIGGGRTERNEQFF. In DNA, the CDR3 is TGTGCCAGCAGCGTAGCTATTGGGGGCGGGAGAACCGAGAGGAATGAGCAGTTCTTC.

This clonotype has at least ten counts. The chain joins TRBV11-2 to TRBJ2-7; TRBD2 agrees at 12 bases. The CDR3 loop spans 17 amino acids. V was clipped by 4 bases and J by 0 bases; unmatched bases: 7. Germline V gene data show CDR1 as SGHAT and CDR2 as FQNNGV. The CDR3 reads CASSSITSGRRSYEQYF. The CDR3 DNA reads as TGTGCCAGCAGCTCCATTACTAGCGGGAGGCGCTCCTACGAGCAGTACTTC.

This clonotype was detected ten times or more. The chain has TRBV12-3 or TRBV12-4 and TRBJ2-7; D possibly matches TRBD1 or TRBD2 (5 bases each). With 6 bases removed from V and 0 bases from J, the gap between germline ends came to 15 bases. This CDR3 has 15 amino acids. The DNA of the CDR3 is TGTGCCAGCAGCCACCCGGGACGGACCTCCTACGAGCAGTACTTC. Protein sequence: CASSHPGRTSYEQYF.

The chain employs TRBV4-3 and TRBJ1-1; D is possibly TRBD1 (6 bases). V was clipped by 1 base and J by 3 bases, with 15 bases between them. CDR3 length: 16 amino acids. Germline CDR1 and CDR2: LGHNA and YSLEER. CDR3 protein: CASSQVGAPSDTEAFF. The CDR3 coding sequence is TGCGCCAGCAGCCAAGTGGGGGCGCCTTCGGACACTGAAGCTTTCTTT.

This clonotype was detected only a few times. The chain has TRBV20-1 and TRBJ1-3; D not certain. The germline V gene has CDR1 DFQATT and CDR2 SNEGSKA (reference sequence). CDR3 length: 13 amino acids. V lost 3 bases, J lost 0 bases, and 6 bases lay in between. This CDR3 is CSARDGSGNTIYF. Written as DNA, the CDR3 is TGCAGTGCTAGGGACGGCTCTGGAAACACCATATATTTT.

This clonotype appeared a few times. This sequence joins TRBV7-9 and TRBJ1-4, with unresolved D. This CDR3 spans 15 amino acids. V was trimmed by 3 bases and J by 0 bases, leaving 8 bases between them. CDR1 and CDR2 (germline): SEHNR, FQNEAQ (reference sequence). The CDR3 reads CASSFYIATNEKLFF. The CDR3 DNA sequence: TGTGCCAGCAGCTTCTACATTGCAACTAATGAAAAACTGTTTTTT.

V usage is TRBV4-1 and J usage is TRBJ1-5; D is perhaps TRBD1 (6 bases). V was trimmed by 1 base and J by 6 bases, leaving 19 bases between them. The CDR3 runs 17 residues. Germline-derived CDR1 and CDR2 are MGHRA and YSYEKL. CDR3 protein: CASSQVEGGGLGQPQHF. The CDR3 bases are TGCGCCAGCAGCCAAGTCGAAGGGGGGGGTTTAGGTCAGCCCCAGCATTTT.

The table lists this clonotype with many counts. The chain combines TRBV3-1 with TRBJ1-2; D gene uncertain. Looked up from germline, CDR1 is LGHDT and CDR2 is YNNKEL (reference sequence). V was clipped by 1 base and J by 4 bases, with 10 bases between them. This CDR3 is 14 amino acids long. The CDR3 DNA reads as TGTGCCAGCAGCCAAGGGACCGTAAGCTATGGCTACACCTTC. Translated: CASSQGTVSYGYTF. Full variable domain (rest looked up from reference TRBV3-1 and TRBJ1-2): DTAVSQTPKYLVTQMGNDKSIKCEQNLGHDTMYWYKQDSKKFLKIMFSYNNKELIINETVPNRFSPKSPDKAHLNLHINSLELGDSAVYFCASSQGTVSYGYTFGSGTRLTVV.

This clonotype has ten or more counts. This chain uses TRBV20-1 with TRBJ1-2; TRBD1 agrees at 8 bases. Germline assignment: CDR1 DFQATT and CDR2 SNEGSKA (reference sequence). The CDR3 contains 13 residues. The CDR3 protein is CTPSMGTGYGYTF. Written as DNA, the CDR3 is TGCACCCCAAGCATGGGGACAGGCTATGGCTACACCTTC.

V usage is TRBV2 and J usage is TRBJ1-2, with 12 bases fitting TRBD1. V lost 6 bases, J lost 7 bases, and 6 bases stayed unmatched. CDR1 is SNHLY and CDR2 is FYNNEI in the germline V gene. This CDR3 is built from 14 residues. CDR3 amino acids: CASSAGTGGGGYTF. The CDR3 DNA is TGTGCCAGCAGCGCCGGGACAGGGGGCGGTGGCTACACCTTC.

The table lists this clonotype with many counts. This chain joins TRBV7-6 and TRBJ1-2, with D possibly TRBD1 on 5 matching bases. The CDR3 totals 15 residues. V dropped 1 base and J dropped 2 bases, with 11 bases sitting between them. Germline CDR1 is SGHVS and CDR2 is FNYEAQ. This CDR3 reads CASSLVRGPNYGYTF. CDR3 in DNA: TGTGCCAGCAGCTTAGTGAGGGGACCGAACTATGGCTACACCTTC.

This clonotype showed up just a few times. The rearrangement uses TRBV27 and TRBJ2-1; TRBD2 matches 10 bases. The CDR3 length is 18 residues. Per germline, CDR1 MNHEY and CDR2 SMNVEV (reference sequence). The V gene end was trimmed by 0 bases and the J gene end by 8 bases; junction bases not matched to a gene: 13. CDR3 nucleotide sequence: TGTGCCAGCAGTTTATCGTCTAGCGGGAGAGGTAGTGAGTATGAGCAGTTCTTC. Translating gives CASSLSSSGRGSEYEQFF.

The chain joins TRBV20-1 to TRBJ2-6; 10 bases agree with TRBD1. Trimming took 4 bases from V and 0 from J; bases not matched to a gene: 3. The CDR3 is 16 amino acids. The germline V gene has CDR1 DFQATT and CDR2 SNEGSKA (reference sequence). The CDR3 is CSAKGQGSSGANVLTF. CDR3 nucleotide sequence: TGCAGTGCTAAGGGACAGGGGAGCTCTGGGGCCAACGTCCTGACTTTC.

This clonotype has ten or more counts. This chain connects TRBV20-1 to TRBJ2-1, with D hard to call. Germline CDR1 is DFQATT and CDR2 is SNEGSKA (reference sequence). The CDR3 is 13 amino acids. The ends were cut back, 0 bases at V and 6 bases at J, with 9 bases in the middle. CDR3 nucleotide sequence: TGCAGTGCTAGAGAGTTGGGGATCAATGAGCAGTTCTTC. Translating gives CSARELGINEQFF.

This clonotype was seen many times. CDR3 DNA: TGTGCCAGCAGTTACTCGAAGGGCCAGCCCCAGCATTTT. Its translation is CASSYSKGQPQHF. This rearrangement joins TRBV6-5 to TRBJ1-5; D remains unclear. Germline V gene lookup returns CDR1 MNHEY and CDR2 SVGAGI. Trimming took off 0 bases at V and 7 bases at J, with 7 bases between the two ends. CDR3 length: 13 amino acids.